The TCR beta chain under discussion was sequenced for a study of technical replicates of blood from a few donors. The protocol was immunoSEQ multiplex PCR, while the TCRdb copy is restricted to in-frame clones and leaves out a portion. Of 77,000 or so clones in the sample, roughly 92% were seen once. The CDR3 sequence is 15 residues long. V gave up 3 bases and J gave up 5 bases; unmatched junction bases: 4. Germline CDR1 and CDR2: SGHRS and YFSETQ. This receptor was identified in a human donor in good health. V is TRBV5-1 and J is TRBJ2-1, with 11 bases that match TRBD2. The sample consisted of T cells isolated from PBMCs. As DNA, the CDR3 is TGCGCCAGCAGCTCGGGGACTAGCGGCGACAATGAGCAGTTCTTC. This sequence encodes CASSSGTSGDNEQFF.